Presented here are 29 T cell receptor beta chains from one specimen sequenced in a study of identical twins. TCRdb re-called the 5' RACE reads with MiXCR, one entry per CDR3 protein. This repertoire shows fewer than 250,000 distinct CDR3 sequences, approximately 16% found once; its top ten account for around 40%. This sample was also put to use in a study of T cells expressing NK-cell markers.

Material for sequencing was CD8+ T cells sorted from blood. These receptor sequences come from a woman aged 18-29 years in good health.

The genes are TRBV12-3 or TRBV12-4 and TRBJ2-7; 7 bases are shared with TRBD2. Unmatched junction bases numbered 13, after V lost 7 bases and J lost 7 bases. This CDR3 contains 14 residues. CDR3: CASTLGGDLGEQYF. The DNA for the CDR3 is TGTGCCAGCACCTTGGGGGGGGATCTAGGAGAGCAGTACTTC.

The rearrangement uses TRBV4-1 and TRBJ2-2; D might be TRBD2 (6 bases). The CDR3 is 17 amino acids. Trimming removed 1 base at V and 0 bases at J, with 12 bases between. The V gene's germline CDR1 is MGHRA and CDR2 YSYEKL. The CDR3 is CASSQASTGANTGELFF. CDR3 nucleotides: TGCGCCAGCAGCCAAGCCTCTACGGGGGCGAACACCGGGGAGCTGTTTTTT.

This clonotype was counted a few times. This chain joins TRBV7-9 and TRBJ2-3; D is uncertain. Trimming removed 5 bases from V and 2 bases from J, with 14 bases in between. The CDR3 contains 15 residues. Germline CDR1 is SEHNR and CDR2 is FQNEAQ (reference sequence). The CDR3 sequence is CASSLLGSHTDTQYF. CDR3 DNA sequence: TGTGCCAGCAGCCTACTGGGATCTCACACAGATACGCAGTATTTT. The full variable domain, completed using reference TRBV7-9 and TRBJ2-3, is DTGVSQNPRHKITKRGQNVTFRCDPISEHNRLYWYRQTLGQGPEFLTYFQNEAQLEKSRLLSDRFSAERPKGSFSTLEIQRTEQGDSAMYLCASSLLGSHTDTQYFGPGTRLTVL.

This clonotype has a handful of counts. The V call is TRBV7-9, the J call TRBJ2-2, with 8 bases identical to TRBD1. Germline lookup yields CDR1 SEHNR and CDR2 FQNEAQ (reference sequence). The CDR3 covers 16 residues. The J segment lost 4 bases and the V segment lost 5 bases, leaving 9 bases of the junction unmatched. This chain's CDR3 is CASSQTGAVGTGELFF. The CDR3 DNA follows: TGTGCCAGCAGCCAGACAGGGGCAGTGGGCACCGGGGAGCTGTTTTTT.

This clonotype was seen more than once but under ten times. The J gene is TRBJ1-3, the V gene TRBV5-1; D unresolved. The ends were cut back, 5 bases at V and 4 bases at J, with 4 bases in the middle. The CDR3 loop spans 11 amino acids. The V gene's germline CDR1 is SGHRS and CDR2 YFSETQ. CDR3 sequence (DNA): TGCGCCAGCAGTATGGGAAACACCATATATTTT. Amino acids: CASSMGNTIYF.

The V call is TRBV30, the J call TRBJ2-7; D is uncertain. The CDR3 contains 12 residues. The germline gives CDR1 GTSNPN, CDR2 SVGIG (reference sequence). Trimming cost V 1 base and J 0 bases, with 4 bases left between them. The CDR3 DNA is TGTGCCTGGAGTGCGAGCTCCTACGAGCAGTACTTC. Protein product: CAWSASSYEQYF.

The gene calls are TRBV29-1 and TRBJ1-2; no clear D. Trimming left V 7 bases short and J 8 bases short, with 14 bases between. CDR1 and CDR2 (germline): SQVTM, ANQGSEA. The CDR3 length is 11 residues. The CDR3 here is CSAASWVGYTF. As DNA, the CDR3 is TGCAGCGCCGCGTCATGGGTAGGCTACACCTTC.

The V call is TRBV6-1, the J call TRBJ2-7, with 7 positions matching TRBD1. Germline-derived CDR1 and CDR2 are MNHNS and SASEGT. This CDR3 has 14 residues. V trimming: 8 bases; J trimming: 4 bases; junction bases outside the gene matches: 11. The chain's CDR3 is CASLWTGRRYEQYF. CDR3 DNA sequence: TGTGCCAGCCTCTGGACAGGAAGGAGGTACGAGCAGTACTTC.

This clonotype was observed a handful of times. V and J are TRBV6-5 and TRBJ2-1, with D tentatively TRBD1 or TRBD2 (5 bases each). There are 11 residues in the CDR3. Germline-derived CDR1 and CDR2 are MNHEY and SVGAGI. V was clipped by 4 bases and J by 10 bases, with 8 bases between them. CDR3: CASSFGTEQFF. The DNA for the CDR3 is TGTGCCAGCAGTTTCGGGACCGAGCAGTTCTTC.

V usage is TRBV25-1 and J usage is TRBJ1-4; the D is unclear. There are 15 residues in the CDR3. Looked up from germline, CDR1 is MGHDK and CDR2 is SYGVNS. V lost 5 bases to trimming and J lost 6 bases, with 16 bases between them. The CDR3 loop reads CASSPPGGPDEKLFF. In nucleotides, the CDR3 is TGTGCCAGCAGTCCCCCTGGAGGGCCGGATGAAAAACTGTTTTTT.

For the CDR3, the DNA is TGTGCCAGCAGCCCCCTGGGTCGGGAGCAGTTCTTC. Translation: CASSPLGREQFF. This sequence joins TRBV7-9 and TRBJ2-1, with D hard to call. V was clipped by 5 bases and J by 10 bases, with 12 bases between them. There are 12 residues in the CDR3. From germline, CDR1 is SEHNR and CDR2 FQNEAQ (reference sequence).

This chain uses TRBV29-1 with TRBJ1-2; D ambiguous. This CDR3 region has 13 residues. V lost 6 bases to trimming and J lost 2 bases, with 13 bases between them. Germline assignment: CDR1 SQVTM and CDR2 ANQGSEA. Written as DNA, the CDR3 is TGCAGCGTGGACCTCGGACGCAACTATGGCTACACCTTC. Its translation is CSVDLGRNYGYTF.

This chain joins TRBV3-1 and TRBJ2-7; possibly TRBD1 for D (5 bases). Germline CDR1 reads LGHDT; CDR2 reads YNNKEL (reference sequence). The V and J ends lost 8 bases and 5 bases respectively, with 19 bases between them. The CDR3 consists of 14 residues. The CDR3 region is CASGLGLPIDEQYF. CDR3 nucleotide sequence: TGTGCCAGCGGTTTGGGGCTACCGATTGACGAGCAGTACTTC.

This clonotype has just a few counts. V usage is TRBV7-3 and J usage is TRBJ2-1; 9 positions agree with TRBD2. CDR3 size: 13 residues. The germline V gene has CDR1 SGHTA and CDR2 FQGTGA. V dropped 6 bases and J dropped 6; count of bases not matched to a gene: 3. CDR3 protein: CASRGGGANEQFF. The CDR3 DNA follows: TGTGCCAGCAGAGGCGGGGGGGCCAATGAGCAGTTCTTC.

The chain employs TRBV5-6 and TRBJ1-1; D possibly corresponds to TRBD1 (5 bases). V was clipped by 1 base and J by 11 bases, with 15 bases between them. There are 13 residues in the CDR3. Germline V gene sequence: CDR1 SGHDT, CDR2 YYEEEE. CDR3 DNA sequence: TGTGCCAGCAGCTTGATGGGGCAGGTTGAGGCTTTCTTT. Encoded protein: CASSLMGQVEAFF.

CDR3 protein: CSAGTSGRVGETQYF. The CDR3 coding sequence is TGCAGCGCCGGGACTAGCGGGAGAGTAGGAGAGACCCAGTACTTC. The genes are TRBV29-1 and TRBJ2-5, with 14 bases identical to TRBD2. Looked up from germline, CDR1 is SQVTM and CDR2 is ANQGSEA. The CDR3 consists of 15 residues. The trim removed 7 bases at V and 4 bases at J, leaving 8 bases unmatched.

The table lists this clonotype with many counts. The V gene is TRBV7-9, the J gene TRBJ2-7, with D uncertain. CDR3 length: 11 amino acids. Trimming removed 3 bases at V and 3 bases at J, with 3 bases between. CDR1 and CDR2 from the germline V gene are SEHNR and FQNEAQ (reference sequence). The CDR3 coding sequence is TGTGCCAGCAGCTTCCACTACGAGCAGTACTTC. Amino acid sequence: CASSFHYEQYF.

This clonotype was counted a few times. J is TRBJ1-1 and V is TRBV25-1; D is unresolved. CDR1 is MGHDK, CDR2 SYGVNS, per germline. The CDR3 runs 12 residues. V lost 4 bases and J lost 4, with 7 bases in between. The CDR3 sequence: CASSVVGTEAFF. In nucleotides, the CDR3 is TGTGCCAGCAGTGTAGTGGGCACTGAAGCTTTCTTT.

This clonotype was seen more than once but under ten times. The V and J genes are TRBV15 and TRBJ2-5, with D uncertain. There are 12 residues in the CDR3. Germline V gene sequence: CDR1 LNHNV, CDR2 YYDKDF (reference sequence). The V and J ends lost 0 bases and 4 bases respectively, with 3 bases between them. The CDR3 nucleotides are TGTGCCACCAGCAGAGAAGTAGAGACCCAGTACTTC. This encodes CATSREVETQYF.

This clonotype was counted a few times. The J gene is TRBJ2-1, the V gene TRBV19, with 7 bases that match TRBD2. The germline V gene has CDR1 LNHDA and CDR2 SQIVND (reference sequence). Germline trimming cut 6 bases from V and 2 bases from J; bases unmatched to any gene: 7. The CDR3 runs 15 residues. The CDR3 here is CASSHPGGTYNEQFF. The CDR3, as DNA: TGTGCCAGTAGCCATCCGGGGGGTACCTACAATGAGCAGTTCTTC.

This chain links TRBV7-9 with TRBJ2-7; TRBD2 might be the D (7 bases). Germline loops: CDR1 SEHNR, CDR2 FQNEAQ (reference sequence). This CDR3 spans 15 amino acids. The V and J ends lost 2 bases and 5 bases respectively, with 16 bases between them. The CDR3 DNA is TGTGCCAGCAGCTTAAGGGGGGGAGAGTCCCACGAGCAGTACTTC. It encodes CASSLRGGESHEQYF.

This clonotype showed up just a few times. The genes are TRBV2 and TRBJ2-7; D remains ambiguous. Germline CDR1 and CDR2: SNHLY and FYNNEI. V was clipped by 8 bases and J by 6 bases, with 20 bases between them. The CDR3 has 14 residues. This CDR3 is CASLRSPGPGEQYF. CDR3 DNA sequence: TGTGCCAGCCTCCGGAGCCCCGGCCCGGGCGAGCAGTACTTC. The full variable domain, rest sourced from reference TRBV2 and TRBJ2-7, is EPEVTQTPSHQVTQMGQEVILRCVPISNHLYFYWYRQILGQKVEFLVSFYNNEISEKSEIFDDQFSVERPDGSNFTLKIRSTKLEDSAMYFCASLRSPGPGEQYFGPGTRLTVT.

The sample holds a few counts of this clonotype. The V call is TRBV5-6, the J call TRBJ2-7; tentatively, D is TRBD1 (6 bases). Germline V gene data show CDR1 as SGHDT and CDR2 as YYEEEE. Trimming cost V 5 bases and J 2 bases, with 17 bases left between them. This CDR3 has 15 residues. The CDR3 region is CASSRGQSLPYEQYF. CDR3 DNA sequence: TGTGCCAGCAGTCGAGGACAGAGCTTACCCTACGAGCAGTACTTC. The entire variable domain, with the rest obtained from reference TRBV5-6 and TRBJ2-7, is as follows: DAGVTQSPTHLIKTRGQQVTLRCSPKSGHDTVSWYQQALGQGPQFIFQYYEEEERQRGNFPDRFSGHQFPNYSSELNVNALLLGDSALYLCASSRGQSLPYEQYFGPGTRLTVT.

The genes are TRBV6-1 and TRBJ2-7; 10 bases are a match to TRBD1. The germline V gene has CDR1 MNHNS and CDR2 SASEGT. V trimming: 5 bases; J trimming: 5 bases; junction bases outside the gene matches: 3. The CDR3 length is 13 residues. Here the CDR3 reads CASSMTGGNEQYF. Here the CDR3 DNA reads TGTGCCAGCAGTATGACAGGGGGCAACGAGCAGTACTTC.

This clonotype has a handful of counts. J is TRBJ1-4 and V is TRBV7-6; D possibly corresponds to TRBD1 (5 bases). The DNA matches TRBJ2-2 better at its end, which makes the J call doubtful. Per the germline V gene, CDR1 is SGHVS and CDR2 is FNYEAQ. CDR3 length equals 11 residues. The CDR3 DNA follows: TGTGCCAGCAGCCCTGGACAGGAGCTGTTTTTT. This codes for CASSPGQELFF.

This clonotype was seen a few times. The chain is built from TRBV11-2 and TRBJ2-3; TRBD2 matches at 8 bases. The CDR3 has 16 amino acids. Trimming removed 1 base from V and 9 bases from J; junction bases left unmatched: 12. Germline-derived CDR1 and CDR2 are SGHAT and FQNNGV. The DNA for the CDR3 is TGTGCCAGCAGCTTAGTAGTTAGCGGGGAGTTCGGCACGCAGTATTTT. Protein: CASSLVVSGEFGTQYF.

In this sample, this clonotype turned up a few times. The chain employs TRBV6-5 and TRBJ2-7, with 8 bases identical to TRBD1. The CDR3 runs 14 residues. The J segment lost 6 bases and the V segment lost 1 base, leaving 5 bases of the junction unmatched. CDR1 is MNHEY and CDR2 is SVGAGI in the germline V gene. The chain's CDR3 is CASSYFPGGSEQYF. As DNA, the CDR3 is TGTGCCAGCAGTTACTTCCCAGGGGGCAGCGAGCAGTACTTC.

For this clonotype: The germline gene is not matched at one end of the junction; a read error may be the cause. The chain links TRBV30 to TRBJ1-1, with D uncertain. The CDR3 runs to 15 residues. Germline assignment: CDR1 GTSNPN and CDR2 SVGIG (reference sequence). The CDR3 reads CAWSVSAALNTEAFF. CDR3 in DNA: TGTGCCTGGAGTGTAAGTGCAGCCTTGAATACTGAAGCTTTCTTT.

The CDR3 reads CASSLGTNQETQYF. The CDR3 nucleotides read TGTGCCAGCAGCCTCGGGACAAACCAAGAGACCCAGTACTTC. J is TRBJ2-5 and V is TRBV14; the D gene is possibly TRBD1 (6 bases). Trimming shortened V by 4 bases and J by 0 bases, and 9 bases separated the two germline ends. The CDR3 sequence is 14 residues long. Germline V lookup: CDR1 SGHDN, CDR2 FVKESK. The variable domain in full, with the rest retrieved from reference TRBV14 and TRBJ2-5, is EAGVTQFPSHSVIEKGQTVTLRCDPISGHDNLYWYRRVMGKEIKFLLHFVKESKQDESGMPNNRFLAERTGGTYSTLKVQPAELEDSGVYFCASSLGTNQETQYFGPGTRLLVL.